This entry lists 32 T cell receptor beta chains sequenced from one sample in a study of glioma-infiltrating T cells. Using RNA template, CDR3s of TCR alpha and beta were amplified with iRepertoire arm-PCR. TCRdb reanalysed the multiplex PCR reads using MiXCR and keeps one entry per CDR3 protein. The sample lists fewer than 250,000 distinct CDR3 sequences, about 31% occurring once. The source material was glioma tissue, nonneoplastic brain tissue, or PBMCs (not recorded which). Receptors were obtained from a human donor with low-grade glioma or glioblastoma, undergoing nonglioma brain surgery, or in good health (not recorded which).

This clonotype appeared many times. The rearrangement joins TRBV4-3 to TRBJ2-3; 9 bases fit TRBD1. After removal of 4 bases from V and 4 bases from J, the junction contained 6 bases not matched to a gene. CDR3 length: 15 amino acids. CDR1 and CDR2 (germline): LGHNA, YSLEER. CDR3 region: CASSRDRGAADTQYF. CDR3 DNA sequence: TGCGCCAGCAGCCGTGACAGGGGGGCGGCAGATACGCAGTATTTT.

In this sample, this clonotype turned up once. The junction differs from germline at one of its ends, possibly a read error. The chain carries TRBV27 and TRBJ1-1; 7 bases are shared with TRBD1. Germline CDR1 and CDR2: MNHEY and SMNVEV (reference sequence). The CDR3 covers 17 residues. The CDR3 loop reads CASNLWFPRGLDTEAFF. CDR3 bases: TGTGCCAGCAATTTATGGTTCCCAAGGGGGCTGGACACTGAAGCTTTCTTT.

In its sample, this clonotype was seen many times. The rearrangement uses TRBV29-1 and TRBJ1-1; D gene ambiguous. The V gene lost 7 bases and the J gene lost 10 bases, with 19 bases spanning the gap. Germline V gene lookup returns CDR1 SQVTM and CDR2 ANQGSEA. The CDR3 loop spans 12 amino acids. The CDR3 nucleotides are TGCAGCGCCCAGACTCTTGGGTACACAGCTTTCTTT. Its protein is CSAQTLGYTAFF.

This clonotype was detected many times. The chain's CDR3 is CASSPEGTSGSGTDTQYF. CDR3 DNA: TGTGCCAGCTCACCAGAAGGGACTAGCGGGAGCGGCACAGATACGCAGTATTTT. The chain is built from TRBV18 and TRBJ2-3; 14 nucleotides line up with TRBD2. The CDR3 spans 18 residues. The ends lost 2 bases at V and 1 base at J; junction bases unmatched: 5. CDR1 and CDR2 from the germline V gene are KGHSH and LQKENI.

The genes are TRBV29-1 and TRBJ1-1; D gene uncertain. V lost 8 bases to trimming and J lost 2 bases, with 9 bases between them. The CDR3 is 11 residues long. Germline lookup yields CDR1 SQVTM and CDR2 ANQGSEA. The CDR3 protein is CSSGENTEAFF. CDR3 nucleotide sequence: TGCAGCTCCGGGGAAAACACTGAAGCTTTCTTT.

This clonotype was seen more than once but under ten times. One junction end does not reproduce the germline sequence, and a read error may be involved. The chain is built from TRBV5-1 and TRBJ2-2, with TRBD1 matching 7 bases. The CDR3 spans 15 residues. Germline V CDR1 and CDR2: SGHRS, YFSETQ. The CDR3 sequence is CASSIDRANTEELFF. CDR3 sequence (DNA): TGCGCCAGCAGTATTGACAGGGCGAACACCGAGGAGCTGTTTTTT.

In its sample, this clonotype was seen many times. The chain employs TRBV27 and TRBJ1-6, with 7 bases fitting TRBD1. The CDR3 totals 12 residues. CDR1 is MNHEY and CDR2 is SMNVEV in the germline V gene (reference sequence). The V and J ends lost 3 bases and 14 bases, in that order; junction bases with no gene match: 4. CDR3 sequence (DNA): TGTGCCAGCAGTTTGTCGGGACAGTCCCTCCACTTT. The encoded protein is CASSLSGQSLHF.

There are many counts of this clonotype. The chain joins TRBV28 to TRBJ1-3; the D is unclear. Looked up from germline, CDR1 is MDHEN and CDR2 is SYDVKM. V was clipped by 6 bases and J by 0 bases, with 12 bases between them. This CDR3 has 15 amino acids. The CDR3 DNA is TGTGCCAGCAGCTCGGACCCTGGCTCTGGAAACACCATATATTTT. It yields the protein CASSSDPGSGNTIYF.

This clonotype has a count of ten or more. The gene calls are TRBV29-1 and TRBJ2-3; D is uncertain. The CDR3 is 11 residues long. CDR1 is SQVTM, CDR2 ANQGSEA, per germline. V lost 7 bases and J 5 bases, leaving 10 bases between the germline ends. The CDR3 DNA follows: TGCAGCGCTCGCTGGGGAGATACGCAGTATTTT. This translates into CSARWGDTQYF.

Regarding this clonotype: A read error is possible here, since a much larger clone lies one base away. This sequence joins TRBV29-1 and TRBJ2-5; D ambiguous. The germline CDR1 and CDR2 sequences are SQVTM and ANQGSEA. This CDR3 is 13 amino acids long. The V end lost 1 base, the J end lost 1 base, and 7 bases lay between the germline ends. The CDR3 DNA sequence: TGCAGCGTTGAAGGGGGTCCCCAAGAGACCCAGTACTTC. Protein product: CSVEGGPQETQYF.

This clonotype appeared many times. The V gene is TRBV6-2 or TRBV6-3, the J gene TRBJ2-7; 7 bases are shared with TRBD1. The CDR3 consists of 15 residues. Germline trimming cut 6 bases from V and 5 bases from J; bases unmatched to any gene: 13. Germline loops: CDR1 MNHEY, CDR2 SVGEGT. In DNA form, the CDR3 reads TGTGCCAGCAGCCTCGCCCGGGACAGACCAGACGAGCAGTACTTC. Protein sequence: CASSLARDRPDEQYF.

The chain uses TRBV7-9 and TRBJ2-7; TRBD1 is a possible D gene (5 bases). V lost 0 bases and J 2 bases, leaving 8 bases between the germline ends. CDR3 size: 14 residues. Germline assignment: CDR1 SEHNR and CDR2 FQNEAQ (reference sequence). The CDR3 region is CASSLASRAYEQYF. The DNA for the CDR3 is TGTGCCAGCAGCTTAGCTAGCAGGGCCTACGAGCAGTACTTC.

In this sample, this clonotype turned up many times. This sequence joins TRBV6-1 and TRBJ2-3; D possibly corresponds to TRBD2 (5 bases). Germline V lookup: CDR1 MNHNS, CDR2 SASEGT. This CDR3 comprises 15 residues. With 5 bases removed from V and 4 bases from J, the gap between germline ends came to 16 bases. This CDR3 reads CASSPSRPGSDTQYF. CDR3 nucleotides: TGTGCCAGCAGTCCTAGCCGCCCGGGGTCAGATACGCAGTATTTT.

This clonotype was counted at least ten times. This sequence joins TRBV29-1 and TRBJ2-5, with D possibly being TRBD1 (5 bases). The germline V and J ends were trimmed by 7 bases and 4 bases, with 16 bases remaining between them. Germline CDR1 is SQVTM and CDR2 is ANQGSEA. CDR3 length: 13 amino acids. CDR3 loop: CSAPTRQGETQYF. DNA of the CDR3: TGCAGCGCTCCAACCCGGCAGGGAGAGACCCAGTACTTC.

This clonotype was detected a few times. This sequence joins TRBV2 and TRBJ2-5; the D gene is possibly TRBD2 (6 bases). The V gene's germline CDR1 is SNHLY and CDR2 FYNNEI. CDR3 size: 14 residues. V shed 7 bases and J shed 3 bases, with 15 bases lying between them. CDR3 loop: CASNDGGAKETQYF. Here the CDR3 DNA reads TGTGCCAGCAACGATGGAGGGGCGAAAGAGACCCAGTACTTC.

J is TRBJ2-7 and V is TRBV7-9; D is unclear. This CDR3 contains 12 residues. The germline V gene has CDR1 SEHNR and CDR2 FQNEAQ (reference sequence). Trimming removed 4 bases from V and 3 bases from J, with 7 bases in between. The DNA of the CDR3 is TGTGCCAGCAGCTCGGCGGACTACGAGCAGTACTTC. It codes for CASSSADYEQYF.

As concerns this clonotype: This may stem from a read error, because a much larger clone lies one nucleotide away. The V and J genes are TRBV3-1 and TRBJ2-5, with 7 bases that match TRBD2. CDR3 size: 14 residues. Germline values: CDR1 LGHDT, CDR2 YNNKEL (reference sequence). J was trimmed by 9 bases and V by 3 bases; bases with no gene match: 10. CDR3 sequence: CASSHGLGSVAQYF. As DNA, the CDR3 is TGTGCCAGCAGCCATGGACTAGGATCTGTGGCCCAGTACTTC.

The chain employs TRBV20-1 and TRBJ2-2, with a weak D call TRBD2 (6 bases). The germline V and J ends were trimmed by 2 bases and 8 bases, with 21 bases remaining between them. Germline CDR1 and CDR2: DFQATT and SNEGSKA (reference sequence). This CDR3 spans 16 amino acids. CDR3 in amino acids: CSARLTGDLRTGELFF. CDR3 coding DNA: TGCAGTGCTAGACTAACGGGAGATCTGAGGACTGGGGAGCTGTTTTTT.

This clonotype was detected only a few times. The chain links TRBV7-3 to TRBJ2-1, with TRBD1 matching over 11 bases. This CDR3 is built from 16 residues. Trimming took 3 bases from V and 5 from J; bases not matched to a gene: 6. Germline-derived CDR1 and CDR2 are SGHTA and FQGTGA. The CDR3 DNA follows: TGTGCCAGCAGCTTCGGGACAGGGGGACCCCACAATGAGCAGTTCTTC. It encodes CASSFGTGGPHNEQFF.

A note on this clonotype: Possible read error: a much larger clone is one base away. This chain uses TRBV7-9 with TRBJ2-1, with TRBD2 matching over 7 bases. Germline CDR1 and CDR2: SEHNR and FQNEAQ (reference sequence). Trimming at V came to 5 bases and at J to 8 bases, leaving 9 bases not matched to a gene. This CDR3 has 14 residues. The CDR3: CASSPRRAGDEQFF. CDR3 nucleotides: TGTGCCAGCAGCCCGCGACGGGCGGGAGATGAGCAGTTCTTC.

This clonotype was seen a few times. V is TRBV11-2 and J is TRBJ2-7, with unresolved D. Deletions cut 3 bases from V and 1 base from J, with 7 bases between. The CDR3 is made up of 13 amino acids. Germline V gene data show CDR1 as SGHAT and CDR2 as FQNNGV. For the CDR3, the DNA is TGTGCCAGCAGCTTTGTCGCGTCCTACGAGCAGTACTTC. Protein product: CASSFVASYEQYF.

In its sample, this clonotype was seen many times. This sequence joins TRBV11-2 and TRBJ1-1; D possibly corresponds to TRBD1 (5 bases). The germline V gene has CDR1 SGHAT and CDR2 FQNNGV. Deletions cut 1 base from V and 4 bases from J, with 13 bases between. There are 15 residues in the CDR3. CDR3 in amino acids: CASSLVEGRATEAFF. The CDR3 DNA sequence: TGTGCCAGCAGCTTAGTAGAGGGGAGGGCCACTGAAGCTTTCTTT.

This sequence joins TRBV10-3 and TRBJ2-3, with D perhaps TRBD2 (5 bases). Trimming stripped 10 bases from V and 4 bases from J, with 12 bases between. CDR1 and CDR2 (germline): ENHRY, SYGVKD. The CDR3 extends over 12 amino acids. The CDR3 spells CATTGSADTQYF. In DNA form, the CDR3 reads TGTGCCACTACGGGATCAGCAGATACGCAGTATTTT.

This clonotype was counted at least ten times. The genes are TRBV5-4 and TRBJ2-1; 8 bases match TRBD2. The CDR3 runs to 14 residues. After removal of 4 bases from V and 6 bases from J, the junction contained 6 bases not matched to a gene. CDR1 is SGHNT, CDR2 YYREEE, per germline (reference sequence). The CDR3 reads CASSPGLARNEQFF. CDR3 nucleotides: TGTGCCAGCAGCCCCGGACTAGCTCGCAATGAGCAGTTCTTC.

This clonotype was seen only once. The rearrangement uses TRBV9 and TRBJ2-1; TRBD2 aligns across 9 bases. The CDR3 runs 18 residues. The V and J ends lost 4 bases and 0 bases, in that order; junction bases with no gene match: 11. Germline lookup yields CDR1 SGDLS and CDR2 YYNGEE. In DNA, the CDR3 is TGTGCCAGCAGCCCACGACTAGCGGAACTCCGCTCCTACAATGAGCAGTTCTTC. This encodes CASSPRLAELRSYNEQFF.

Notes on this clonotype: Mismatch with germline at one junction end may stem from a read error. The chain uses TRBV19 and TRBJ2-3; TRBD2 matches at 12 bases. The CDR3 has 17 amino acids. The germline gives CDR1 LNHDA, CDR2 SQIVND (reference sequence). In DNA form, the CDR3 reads TGTGGCAGTAGTATAGATCTAGCGGGAGGGATCACAGATACGCAGTATTTT. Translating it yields CGSSIDLAGGITDTQYF. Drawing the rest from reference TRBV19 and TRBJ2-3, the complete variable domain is DGGITQSPKYLFRKEGQNVTLSCEQNLNHDAMYWYRQDPGQGLRLIYYSQIVNDFQKGDIAEGYSVSREKKESFPLTVTSAQKNPTAFYLCGSSIDLAGGITDTQYFGPGTRLTVL.

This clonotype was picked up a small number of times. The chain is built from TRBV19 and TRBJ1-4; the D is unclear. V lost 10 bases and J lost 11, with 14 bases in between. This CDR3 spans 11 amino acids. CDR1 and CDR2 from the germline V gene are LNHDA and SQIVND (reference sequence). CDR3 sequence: CATGPGGKLFF. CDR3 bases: TGTGCCACCGGACCGGGTGGGAAACTGTTTTTT.

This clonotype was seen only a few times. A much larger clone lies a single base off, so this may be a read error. The DNA of the CDR3 is TGTGCCAGCAGTCCTAAGGGGGATATTTCACCCCTCCACTTT. It encodes CASSPKGDISPLHF. This chain joins TRBV7-2 and TRBJ1-6, with a weak D call TRBD1 (6 bases). This CDR3 comprises 14 residues. Germline CDR1 is SGHTA and CDR2 is FQGNSA. Trimming cost V 6 bases and J 9 bases, with 15 bases left between them.

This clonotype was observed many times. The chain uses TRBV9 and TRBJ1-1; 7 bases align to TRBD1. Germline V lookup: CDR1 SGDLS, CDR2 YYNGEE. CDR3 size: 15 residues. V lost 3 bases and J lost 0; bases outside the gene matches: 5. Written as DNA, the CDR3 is TGTGCCAGCAGCGCAATGGGACAGTTGAACACTGAAGCTTTCTTT. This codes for CASSAMGQLNTEAFF.

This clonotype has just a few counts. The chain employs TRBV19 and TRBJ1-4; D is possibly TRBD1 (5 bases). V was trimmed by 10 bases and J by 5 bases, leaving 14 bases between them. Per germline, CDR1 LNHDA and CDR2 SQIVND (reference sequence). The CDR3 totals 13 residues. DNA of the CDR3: TGTGCCACTTCGACAGAGATGAATGAAAAACTGTTTTTT. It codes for CATSTEMNEKLFF.

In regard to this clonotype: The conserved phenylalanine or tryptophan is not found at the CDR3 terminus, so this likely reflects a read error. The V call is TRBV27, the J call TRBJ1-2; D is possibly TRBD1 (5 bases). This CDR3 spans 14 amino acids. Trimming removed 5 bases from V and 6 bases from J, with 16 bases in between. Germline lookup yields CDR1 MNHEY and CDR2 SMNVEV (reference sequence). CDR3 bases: TGTGCCAGCAGTGAAGGCTGGGGGAGCCATGGCTACACCTTA. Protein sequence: CASSEGWGSHGYTL.

The CDR3 DNA reads as TGTGCCAGCAGCTTAGATGGGCATAATTCACCCCTCCACTTT. This sequence encodes CASSLDGHNSPLHF. The chain is built from TRBV7-9 and TRBJ1-6; D unclear. The CDR3 contains 14 residues. Germline CDR1 and CDR2: SEHNR and FQNEAQ (reference sequence). V dropped 1 base and J dropped 5 bases, with 6 bases sitting between them.